Following are 11 T cell receptor beta chains from one sample sequenced in a study of blood T cell repertoires in COVID-19. TCRdb's table, derived via immunoSEQ multiplex PCR, lists solely in-frame clones and lacks some. Altogether about 220,000 clones are present, roughly 80% being singletons, with the ten largest covering about 4.8%. Sequenced: PBMCs or T cells enriched from blood (not recorded which). These receptors came from a woman aged 45-60 years who had been exposed to COVID-19.

The CDR3, as DNA: TGTGCCAGCAGACGTAGCGGGGGGCGCACAGATACGCAGTATTTT. It codes for CASRRSGGRTDTQYF. The chain carries TRBV6-5 and TRBJ2-3; TRBD2 matches at 10 bases. After removal of 6 bases from V and 1 base from J, the junction contained 4 bases not matched to a gene. Germline loops: CDR1 MNHEY, CDR2 SVGAGI. The CDR3 has 15 amino acids.

The chain recombines TRBV7-9 with TRBJ2-2; tentatively, D is TRBD2 (6 bases). Germline V gene lookup returns CDR1 SEHNR and CDR2 FQNEAQ (reference sequence). Trimming stripped 1 base from V and 1 base from J, with 10 bases between. The CDR3 has 16 amino acids. The chain's CDR3 is CASSLGAAGNTGELFF. In DNA, the CDR3 is TGTGCCAGCAGCTTAGGAGCAGCGGGGAACACCGGGGAGCTGTTTTTT.

The table lists this clone with a count of one. V is TRBV20-1 and J is TRBJ1-1; possible D gene TRBD1, 5 bases. Looked up from germline, CDR1 is DFQATT and CDR2 is SNEGSKA (reference sequence). Trimming shortened V by 3 bases and J by 1 base, and 12 bases separated the two germline ends. This CDR3 contains 14 residues. CDR3 protein: CSASWGTENTEAFF. The CDR3, as DNA: TGCAGTGCTAGTTGGGGCACAGAGAACACTGAAGCTTTCTTT.

The V gene is TRBV4-3, the J gene TRBJ2-5; 7 nucleotides agree with TRBD1. The CDR3 has 16 residues. The germline gives CDR1 LGHNA, CDR2 YSLEER. V shed 1 base, J shed 3 bases, and the junction held 8 bases outside the gene matches. CDR3 sequence: CASSQGIQGVKETQYF. In nucleotides, the CDR3 is TGCGCCAGCAGCCAAGGGATCCAGGGGGTAAAAGAGACCCAGTACTTC.

This clone showed up just once. The rearrangement joins TRBV18 to TRBJ1-4; unclear D gene. CDR3 size: 14 residues. In germline, CDR1 is KGHSH, CDR2 LQKENI. The germline V and J ends were trimmed by 2 bases and 5 bases, with 9 bases remaining between them. The CDR3 DNA reads as TGTGCCAGCTCACCAAAACTGAAAAATGAAAAACTGTTTTTT. It specifies CASSPKLKNEKLFF. The variable domain in full, completed from reference TRBV18 and TRBJ1-4, reads NAGVMQNPRHLVRRRGQEARLRCSPMKGHSHVYWYRQLPEEGLKFMVYLQKENIIDESGMPKERFSAEFPKEGPSILRIQQVVRGDSAAYFCASSPKLKNEKLFFGSGTQLSVL.

The chain employs TRBV7-9 and TRBJ2-1; no definite D call. V dropped 5 bases and J dropped 5 bases, with 10 bases sitting between them. CDR1 is SEHNR and CDR2 is FQNEAQ in the germline V gene (reference sequence). The CDR3 length is 13 residues. CDR3 nucleotide sequence: TGTGCCAGCAGCCTTGGCCTGCACAATGAGCAGTTCTTC. This translates into CASSLGLHNEQFF.

In regard to this clone: Other DNA sequences in this specimen translate into the identical CDR3. V usage is TRBV28 and J usage is TRBJ1-5, with D uncertain. Trimming left V 1 base short and J 4 bases short, with 5 bases between. The CDR3 runs to 13 residues. CDR1 and CDR2 from the germline V gene are MDHEN and SYDVKM. The CDR3: CASSLSSNQPQHF. CDR3 DNA: TGTGCCAGCAGTTTATCTTCGAATCAGCCCCAGCATTTT.

V is TRBV4-3 and J is TRBJ1-6; 10 bases fit TRBD1. Germline-derived CDR1 and CDR2 are LGHNA and YSLEER. J lost 9 bases, V lost 0 bases, and 5 bases had no gene match. This CDR3 is 16 amino acids long. CDR3 protein: CASSQDSGTGASPLHF. The CDR3 bases are TGCGCCAGCAGCCAAGATTCCGGGACAGGGGCTTCACCCCTCCACTTT.

The V and J genes are TRBV25-1 and TRBJ2-7; TRBD1 matches 10 bases. The V gene's germline CDR1 is MGHDK and CDR2 SYGVNS. V was clipped by 2 bases and J by 2 bases; unmatched bases: 3. The CDR3 is 15 residues long. CDR3 sequence reads: CASSEVGQGAYEQYF. For the CDR3, the DNA is TGTGCCAGCAGTGAAGTAGGACAGGGGGCCTACGAGCAGTACTTC.

The chain links TRBV5-1 to TRBJ2-3, with 9 bases identical to TRBD1. V was clipped by 4 bases and J by 5 bases; unmatched bases: 8. Germline V CDR1 and CDR2: SGHRS, YFSETQ. The CDR3 contains 15 residues. CDR3 sequence reads: CASSIQGATKDTQYF. DNA for the CDR3: TGCGCCAGCAGCATACAGGGGGCAACGAAAGATACGCAGTATTTT. The whole variable domain, remainder taken from reference TRBV5-1 and TRBJ2-3, is KAGVTQTPRYLIKTRGQQVTLSCSPISGHRSVSWYQQTPGQGLQFLFEYFSETQRNKGNFPGRFSGRQFSNSRSEMNVSTLELGDSALYLCASSIQGATKDTQYFGPGTRLTVL.

The chain recombines TRBV2 with TRBJ1-1; D is ambiguous. This CDR3 has 14 residues. V was trimmed by 1 base and J by 0 bases, leaving 6 bases between them. The germline V gene has CDR1 SNHLY and CDR2 FYNNEI. DNA for the CDR3: TGTGCCAGCAGTGAAGAGAGCATGAACACTGAAGCTTTCTTT. As protein: CASSEESMNTEAFF.